This T cell receptor beta chain is drawn from a study of radiotherapy plus CTLA-4 blockade in lung cancer. At the level of the study: Among enrolled patients, under 20% responded and about 30% achieved disease control.

Notes on the study in general: Clones derived from tumor TCRs expanded in blood after radiotherapy plus ipilimumab. Dynamics of early blood T cell clones, together with interferon-beta, were reportedly the best predictors of response.

Assay: immunoSEQ multiplex PCR; the TCRdb copy retains only in-frame clones and omits some. The sample includes about 48,000 clones, 75% to 90% seen only once; the top ten take roughly 17%. The CDR3 runs to 18 residues. Germline CDR1 and CDR2: SGHTA and FQGTGA. Unmatched junction bases numbered 12, after V lost 4 bases and J lost 1 base. Participants had chemo-refractory metastatic non-small-cell lung cancer and were treated with focal radiation plus ipilimumab CTLA-4 blockade. On this clone: The antigen is not known.

The sequence derives from a human donor with non-small cell lung cancer that progressed on radiotherapy plus ipilimumab. Some clones in this sample may be carry-over from other donors' samples. This specimen consisted of peripheral blood, obtained from a patient treated with radiotherapy plus ipilimumab. The rearrangement uses TRBV7-3 and TRBJ2-3, with 9 bases lining up with TRBD2. The CDR3 DNA reads as TGTGCCAGCAGCTCCCCGGGACTAGCACGGGATGGCACAGATACGCAGTATTTT. Translating it yields CASSSPGLARDGTDTQYF. The whole variable domain, remainder taken from reference TRBV7-3 and TRBJ2-3, is GAGVSQTPSNKVTEKGKYVELRCDPISGHTALYWYRQSLGQGPEFLIYFQGTGAADDSGLPNDRFFAVRPEGSVSTLKIQRTERGDSAVYLCASSSPGLARDGTDTQYFGPGTRLTVL.